The rows below give T cell receptor beta chains drawn from one sample of a study of blood T cell repertoires in COVID-19. Sequencing was performed with immunoSEQ multiplex PCR; in TCRdb, only in-frame clones are kept and a portion is missing. The sample records 250,000 to 300,000 clones, approximately 88% being singletons. Sequencing was performed on PBMCs or T cells enriched from blood (not recorded which). The receptors were sampled from a middle-aged woman who had recovered from COVID-19. Each CDR3 is given with its conserved first and last residue. D genes are given only for firm matches. Size values are once, few and many counts, or a class for expanded clones, and some rows have none.

clone size,V gene,D gene,J gene,CDR3 protein,CDR3 DNA
NA,TRBV14,NA,TRBJ2-1,CASSQSQVGEQFF,TGTGCCAGCAGCCAATCCCAGGTTGGTGAGCAGTTCTTC
NA,TRBV27,TRBD1,TRBJ2-7,CASSSTGTGGGEQYF,TGTGCCAGCAGTTCAACCGGGACAGGGGGCGGCGAGCAGTACTTC
NA,TRBV27,TRBD1,TRBJ2-3,CASSFRTGWGGDTQYF,TGTGCCAGCAGTTTCCGGACAGGGTGGGGCGGGGATACGCAGTATTTT
few,TRBV2,NA,TRBJ2-7,CASRLLAAPYEQYF,TGTGCCAGCAGGCTGTTGGCGGCCCCCTACGAGCAGTACTTC
NA,TRBV19,NA,TRBJ1-6,CASSIRGGTVISPLHF,TGTGCCAGTAGTATTCGAGGAGGGACCGTAATTTCACCCCTCCACTTT
NA,TRBV30,TRBD1,TRBJ2-1,CAYRDRVGQEQFF,TGTGCCTACCGGGACAGGGTAGGTCAGGAGCAGTTCTTC
NA,TRBV2,TRBD2,TRBJ2-5,CASTLGLAPQETQYF,TGTGCCAGCACCCTCGGACTAGCTCCGCAAGAGACCCAGTACTTC
NA,TRBV5-1,NA,TRBJ2-7,CASSIGGQIYEQYF,TGCGCCAGCAGCATTGGCGGGCAGATCTACGAGCAGTACTTC
NA,TRBV9,TRBD1,TRBJ1-2,CASSVGTGEYGYTF,TGTGCCAGCAGCGTAGGGACAGGGGAGTATGGCTACACCTTC
NA,TRBV18,NA,TRBJ1-2,CASSPMPGVLYGYTF,TGTGCCAGCTCACCAATGCCAGGGGTATTGTATGGCTACACCTTC
NA,TRBV4-3,NA,TRBJ1-5,CASSQDLTIGAQHF,TGCGCCAGCAGCCAAGATCTCACTATAGGGGCCCAGCATTTT
NA,TRBV13,TRBD2,TRBJ2-5,CASSFGLAGGKGGETQYF,TGTGCCAGCAGCTTCGGACTAGCGGGAGGGAAAGGGGGAGAGACCCAGTACTTC
NA,TRBV11-2,NA,TRBJ1-1,CASRRPGVETEAFF,TGTGCCAGCAGACGACCAGGGGTTGAGACTGAAGCTTTCTTT
NA,TRBV7-9,TRBD1,TRBJ2-7,CASSGADRGDEQYF,TGTGCCAGCAGCGGGGCCGACAGGGGAGACGAGCAGTACTTC
NA,TRBV19,TRBD1,TRBJ1-5,CASTRGLQQPQHF,TGTGCCAGTACCAGGGGGCTACAGCAGCCCCAGCATTTT
NA,TRBV11-3,TRBD1,TRBJ2-1,CASSSTASGQGLNEQFF,TGTGCCAGCAGCTCGACTGCTTCGGGACAGGGGCTCAATGAGCAGTTCTTC
few,TRBV7-9,NA,TRBJ1-4,CASSLAAENEKLFF,TGTGCCAGCAGCTTAGCGGCGGAAAATGAAAAACTGTTTTTT
NA,TRBV5-1,TRBD2,TRBJ2-1,CASSWGLAGYYNEQFF,TGCGCCAGCAGCTGGGGACTAGCGGGGTACTACAATGAGCAGTTCTTC
NA,TRBV7-2,NA,TRBJ1-1,CASSTTAGLMNTEAFF,TGTGCCAGCAGTACTACCGCAGGGCTCATGAACACTGAAGCTTTCTTT
NA,TRBV5-1,TRBD2,TRBJ2-7,CASSSRPGGPYEQYF,TGCGCCAGCAGCTCCCGCCCGGGGGGACCCTACGAGCAGTACTTC
NA,TRBV29-1,TRBD1,TRBJ2-7,CSPKDGQGAYEQYF,TGCAGCCCAAAAGATGGACAGGGGGCTTACGAGCAGTACTTC
NA,TRBV6-1,NA,TRBJ1-5,CASSEDVRPQHF,TGTGCCAGCAGTGAAGACGTGCGGCCCCAGCATTTT
NA,TRBV24-1,NA,TRBJ1-5,CATTEDHSTPPGDQPQHF,TGTGCCACCACCGAAGACCATAGCACACCCCCGGGGGATCAGCCCCAGCATTTT